A single sample is the source of the 30 T cell receptor beta chains below, sequenced in a study of blood T cells in healthy people across ages. For the second PCR, which ran for 7 to 11 cycles, a sample-barcoded 5' primer and a J-beta primer mix were used. TCRdb re-called the 5' RACE reads through MiXCR, storing one row per CDR3 protein. Seen here are roughly 800,000 distinct CDR3 sequences, roughly 64% observed once, and the top ten hold around 22%. The sequenced sample consisted of blood. The source of these receptors is a man aged 30 to 39 in good health.

This clonotype was counted once. CDR3 amino acids: CASSQQQATNYGYTF. CDR3 sequence (DNA): TGTGCCAGCAGCCAACAACAGGCTACTAACTATGGCTACACCTTC. The chain couples TRBV14 to TRBJ1-2; perhaps TRBD1 as D (5 bases). Germline loops: CDR1 SGHDN, CDR2 FVKESK. V was cut by 2 bases and J by 0 bases, with 10 bases left in between. The CDR3 is 15 residues long. Using reference TRBV14 and TRBJ1-2 for the parts outside the CDR3, the full variable domain is EAGVTQFPSHSVIEKGQTVTLRCDPISGHDNLYWYRRVMGKEIKFLLHFVKESKQDESGMPNNRFLAERTGGTYSTLKVQPAELEDSGVYFCASSQQQATNYGYTFGSGTRLTVV.

V gene TRBV12-3 or TRBV12-4 combines with J gene TRBJ2-4, with 8 positions matching TRBD2. V shed 2 bases and J 11 bases; nucleotides not matched to a gene: 2. The length of the CDR3 is 12 residues. The CDR3 DNA is TGTGCCAGCAGTTTAACTAGCGGAGTTCAGTACTTC. Residues: CASSLTSGVQYF.

This chain links TRBV6-2 or TRBV6-3 with TRBJ2-1; no clear D gene. The CDR3 extends over 15 amino acids. V lost 2 bases to trimming and J lost 0 bases, with 8 bases between them. Germline loops: CDR1 MNHEY, CDR2 SVGEGT. CDR3 sequence reads: CASSYGFLSYNEQFF. As DNA, the CDR3 is TGTGCCAGCAGTTACGGTTTCCTCTCCTACAATGAGCAGTTCTTC.

V is TRBV6-5 and J is TRBJ1-2; D remains ambiguous. Germline-derived CDR1 and CDR2 are MNHEY and SVGAGI. Trimming took off 6 bases at V and 5 bases at J, with 19 bases between the two ends. CDR3 length: 15 amino acids. The CDR3 loop reads CASSPLTAGLYGYTF. Here the CDR3 DNA reads TGTGCCAGCAGCCCACTCACGGCCGGCTTATATGGCTACACCTTC.

The chain is built from TRBV5-4 and TRBJ1-1, with 8 bases that match TRBD1. This CDR3 is 15 amino acids long. The germline gives CDR1 SGHNT, CDR2 YYREEE (reference sequence). The V segment lost 4 bases and the J segment 9 bases; nucleotides outside the gene matches: 14. CDR3 sequence reads: CASSPGQGMRAQAFF. For the CDR3, the DNA is TGTGCCAGCAGCCCAGGACAGGGCATGAGAGCCCAAGCTTTCTTT. Filled out from reference TRBV5-4 and TRBJ1-1, the complete variable domain reads ETGVTQSPTHLIKTRGQQVTLRCSSQSGHNTVSWYQQALGQGPQFIFQYYREEENGRGNFPPRFSGLQFPNYSSELNVNALELDDSALYLCASSPGQGMRAQAFFGQGTRLTVV.

A note on this clonotype: The junction does not match germline at one end; this may be a read error. The chain carries TRBV15 and TRBJ2-5, with D perhaps matching TRBD1 or TRBD2 (5 bases each). The J call may be wrong; the DNA end is better matched by TRBJ2-7. CDR3 length equals 17 residues. Germline lookup yields CDR1 LNHNV and CDR2 YYDKDF (reference sequence). Here the CDR3 reads CAASRVSARGRVDEQYF. CDR3 coding DNA: TGTGCCGCCAGCAGAGTCTCCGCCCGGGGACGGGTTGACGAGCAGTACTTC.

This clonotype was recorded once. The chain is built from TRBV4-3 and TRBJ2-3; possibly TRBD2 for D (5 bases). Trimming shortened V by 0 bases and J by 1 base, and 14 bases separated the two germline ends. Germline CDR1 and CDR2: LGHNA and YSLEER. The CDR3 is 17 residues long. CDR3 DNA sequence: TGCGCCAGCAGCCAAGATTGGACGGGATCGGGCACAGATACGCAGTATTTT. It specifies CASSQDWTGSGTDTQYF.

In this sample, this clonotype turned up once. This sequence joins TRBV4-1 and TRBJ2-4; TRBD1 matches at 9 bases. J gave up 4 bases and V 8 bases, and 33 bases lay outside the gene matches. The V gene's germline CDR1 is MGHRA and CDR2 YSYEKL. The length of the CDR3 is 23 residues. CDR3 DNA: TGCGCCAGCTACCCGCGGCCCCCCGGGACAGGGACTAACACCCGAAGGTCAAAAAACATTCAGTACTTC. Amino acid sequence: CASYPRPPGTGTNTRRSKNIQYF.

The chain is built from TRBV30 and TRBJ2-7; D might be TRBD1 (6 bases). This CDR3 has 14 amino acids. V lost 1 base, J lost 2 bases, and 12 bases lay in between. Germline lookup yields CDR1 GTSNPN and CDR2 SVGIG (reference sequence). The CDR3 loop is CAWSDWQGTYEQYF. CDR3 DNA sequence: TGTGCCTGGAGTGATTGGCAGGGGACCTACGAGCAGTACTTC.

This rearrangement joins TRBV6-2 or TRBV6-3 to TRBJ1-1; D is uncertain. This CDR3 region has 13 residues. Trimming cost V 0 bases and J 8 bases, with 10 bases left between them. Per the germline V gene, CDR1 is MNHEY and CDR2 is SVGEGT. The CDR3 spells CASSYSIWVEAFF. The CDR3 region has the DNA TGTGCCAGCAGTTACTCGATATGGGTGGAAGCTTTCTTT.

This clonotype has only one observation. The CDR3 sequence is CASRATRALPGQGFSGANVLTF. In DNA form, the CDR3 reads TGTGCCAGCAGAGCTACGAGGGCCTTACCGGGACAGGGGTTCTCTGGGGCCAACGTCCTGACTTTC. J is TRBJ2-6 and V is TRBV11-2, with 10 nucleotides matching TRBD1. Germline CDR1 SGHAT, CDR2 FQNNGV. The V segment lost 6 bases and the J segment 0 bases; nucleotides outside the gene matches: 20. The CDR3 runs 22 residues.

CDR3 DNA: TGTGCCACCAGCAGCGCTTTATATGGGACAGGGAATGACAATGAGCAGTTCTTC. Protein: CATSSALYGTGNDNEQFF. The chain links TRBV15 to TRBJ2-1; 9 bases align to TRBD1. Germline assignment: CDR1 LNHNV and CDR2 YYDKDF (reference sequence). The CDR3 covers 18 residues. The J segment lost 5 bases and the V segment lost 3 bases, leaving 14 bases of the junction unmatched.

The V call is TRBV29-1, the J call TRBJ2-7; TRBD1 matches 9 bases. The DNA matches TRBJ2-5 better at its end, which makes the J call doubtful. Germline-derived CDR1 and CDR2 are SQVTM and ANQGSEA. This CDR3 contains 13 residues. The CDR3 coding sequence is TGCAGCGTCGCACAGGGGGCGGGGGCGACCCAGTACTTC. This sequence encodes CSVAQGAGATQYF.

The CDR3 here is CASSEGPASYEQFF. In nucleotides, the CDR3 is TGTGCCAGCAGTGAAGGGCCAGCTAGCTATGAGCAGTTCTTC. The chain recombines TRBV6-1 with TRBJ2-1, with a possible D match to TRBD2 (5 bases). Trimming shortened V by 1 base and J by 8 bases, and 12 bases separated the two germline ends. Germline lookup yields CDR1 MNHNS and CDR2 SASEGT. The CDR3 spans 14 residues.

The rearrangement joins TRBV7-9 to TRBJ1-2; D remains unclear. Germline loops: CDR1 SEHNR, CDR2 FQNEAQ (reference sequence). The CDR3 length is 13 residues. V lost 5 bases, J lost 4 bases, and 11 bases lay in between. The CDR3 DNA is TGTGCCAGCAGCCGCGACGAGACCTATGGCTACACCTTC. Its protein product is CASSRDETYGYTF. Drawing the rest from reference TRBV7-9 and TRBJ1-2, the complete variable domain is DTGVSQNPRHKITKRGQNVTFRCDPISEHNRLYWYRQTLGQGPEFLTYFQNEAQLEKSRLLSDRFSAERPKGSFSTLEIQRTEQGDSAMYLCASSRDETYGYTFGSGTRLTVV.

This clonotype has only a few counts. The chain recombines TRBV20-1 with TRBJ2-4, with D tentatively TRBD1 (5 bases). Deletions cut 2 bases from V and 11 bases from J, with 13 bases between. The V gene's germline CDR1 is DFQATT and CDR2 SNEGSKA (reference sequence). The CDR3 runs 12 residues. The CDR3 protein is CSARRADSLQYF. CDR3 nucleotide sequence: TGCAGTGCTAGACGGGCCGACAGCCTTCAGTACTTC.

This rearrangement joins TRBV30 to TRBJ2-4; D unclear. The assigned J gene may be wrong: the sequence end matches TRBJ2-7 better. Germline CDR1 GTSNPN, CDR2 SVGIG (reference sequence). The CDR3 has 11 amino acids. The DNA of the CDR3 is TGTGCCTGGAGGAGTTTGTACGAGCAGTACTTC. Amino acid sequence: CAWRSLYEQYF.

The chain carries TRBV29-1 and TRBJ2-5; D might be TRBD1 (5 bases). Gene TRBJ2-7 matches the end of the DNA better, so the J call may be wrong. CDR1 and CDR2 (germline): SQVTM, ANQGSEA. The CDR3 is 13 residues long. CDR3 loop: CSVVWQGTYEQYF. The CDR3 bases are TGCAGCGTTGTCTGGCAGGGAACTTACGAGCAGTACTTC.

The J gene is TRBJ1-1, the V gene TRBV10-3; the D gene is possibly TRBD1 (5 bases). The CDR3 totals 14 residues. Trimming took off 10 bases at V and 2 bases at J, with 17 bases between the two ends. CDR1 ENHRY and CDR2 SYGVKD come from the germline V gene. This CDR3 is CATLTAGHNTEAFF. The CDR3 coding sequence is TGTGCCACCCTCACCGCGGGGCACAACACTGAAGCTTTCTTT.

This rearrangement joins TRBV5-1 to TRBJ2-5, with TRBD1 matching 8 bases. This CDR3 is built from 14 residues. The V and J ends lost 0 bases and 5 bases, in that order; junction bases with no gene match: 3. The germline V gene encodes CDR1 SGHRS and CDR2 YFSETQ. The CDR3 coding sequence is TGCGCCAGCAGCTTGGCGGGACAGGAGGAGACCCAGTACTTC. Its protein product is CASSLAGQEETQYF.

Notes on this clonotype: At one end, the junction sequence differs from germline, possibly due to a read error. The CDR3 here is CASSEYSTLGGLADHLSSCNEQFF. As DNA, the CDR3 is TGTGCCAGCAGTGAATACAGTACCCTTGGGGGACTAGCGGACCATCTGAGCTCCTGCAATGAGCAGTTCTTC. The chain is built from TRBV25-1 and TRBJ2-1; the match to TRBD2 covers 11 bases. This CDR3 comprises 24 residues. CDR1 and CDR2 (germline): MGHDK, SYGVNS. Looking up the rest from reference TRBV25-1 and TRBJ2-1 gives the full variable domain: EADIYQTPRYLVIGTGKKITLECSQTMGHDKMYWYQQDPGMELHLIHYSYGVNSTEKGDLSSESTVSRIRTEHFPLTLESARPSHTSQYLCASSEYSTLGGLADHLSSCNEQFFGPGTRLTVL.

This clonotype was detected many times. The V call is TRBV29-1, the J call TRBJ2-7; 7 bases agree with TRBD1. Germline trimming cut 6 bases from V and 1 base from J; bases unmatched to any gene: 3. Germline assignment: CDR1 SQVTM and CDR2 ANQGSEA. This CDR3 region has 12 residues. The CDR3 nucleotides read TGCAGCGTACGGGACAGTTCCTACGAGCAGTACTTC. As protein: CSVRDSSYEQYF.

This clonotype has more than one count but fewer than ten. The chain joins TRBV20-1 to TRBJ2-1; TRBD2 aligns across 8 bases. Trimming cost V 6 bases and J 4 bases; bases outside gene matches: 8. Germline lookup yields CDR1 DFQATT and CDR2 SNEGSKA (reference sequence). The CDR3 sequence is 14 residues long. The CDR3 here is CSATSGYLYNEQFF. The DNA of the CDR3 is TGCAGTGCAACTAGCGGTTATTTATACAATGAGCAGTTCTTC.

This clonotype was recorded a few times. The rearrangement links TRBV6-5 to TRBJ1-2; weak D call: TRBD1 (6 bases). Germline V CDR1 and CDR2: MNHEY, SVGAGI. V was pared by 7 bases and J by 1 base, with 13 bases between. CDR3 size: 14 residues. The CDR3 sequence: CASKRTGINYGYTF. DNA of the CDR3: TGTGCCAGCAAAAGAACAGGGATTAACTATGGCTACACCTTC.

The J gene is TRBJ2-5, the V gene TRBV20-1; D is perhaps TRBD2 (6 bases). CDR1 is DFQATT and CDR2 is SNEGSKA in the germline V gene (reference sequence). Trimming took off 0 bases at V and 11 bases at J, with 16 bases between the two ends. The CDR3 runs 13 residues. CDR3 DNA: TGCAGTGCTAGAGATCTAGAAACGGGGGAGCAGTACTTC. This sequence encodes CSARDLETGEQYF.

V gene TRBV20-1 combines with J gene TRBJ2-7; no definite D call. CDR1 is DFQATT and CDR2 is SNEGSKA in the germline V gene (reference sequence). CDR3 length equals 15 residues. V lost 1 base to trimming and J lost 1 base, with 14 bases between them. CDR3 protein: CSARGRRLRSYEQYF. The CDR3 coding sequence is TGCAGTGCTAGAGGTCGGAGACTCCGATCCTACGAGCAGTACTTC.

The chain recombines TRBV28 with TRBJ2-5; TRBD1 matches 9 bases. V was pared by 6 bases and J by 6 bases, with 5 bases of the junction left unmatched. The CDR3 covers 13 residues. Germline values: CDR1 MDHEN, CDR2 SYDVKM. CDR3 sequence (DNA): TGTGCCAGCAGCCCTGACAGGGGGAAGACCCAGTACTTC. Translation gives CASSPDRGKTQYF.

This clonotype appeared many times. This chain joins TRBV7-2 and TRBJ1-1; D might be TRBD1 (5 bases). Germline lookup yields CDR1 SGHTA and CDR2 FQGNSA. The CDR3 totals 13 residues. Deletions cut 2 bases from V and 8 bases from J, with 12 bases between. This CDR3 reads CASSLIGAGEAFF. CDR3 DNA sequence: TGTGCCAGCAGCTTAATTGGGGCGGGAGAAGCTTTCTTT.

The chain uses TRBV3-1 and TRBJ2-5, with D possibly called TRBD1 or TRBD2 (5 bases each). The CDR3 is 16 residues long. In germline, CDR1 is LGHDT, CDR2 YNNKEL (reference sequence). V gave up 4 bases and J gave up 2 bases, with 17 bases separating them. CDR3 amino acids: CASSLPLGELQETQYF. The CDR3 region has the DNA TGTGCCAGCAGCCTCCCACTGGGGGAACTACAAGAGACCCAGTACTTC.

The chain links TRBV11-2 to TRBJ2-5, with D possibly being TRBD2 (6 bases). CDR3 length: 14 amino acids. Trimming pared 1 base from V and 5 bases from J, leaving 11 bases between. Germline-derived CDR1 and CDR2 are SGHAT and FQNNGV. In DNA form, the CDR3 reads TGTGCCAGCAGCTTAGTTAGGGCGGGGGAGACCCAGTACTTC. Its protein is CASSLVRAGETQYF. The variable domain in full, with the rest retrieved from reference TRBV11-2 and TRBJ2-5, is EAGVAQSPRYKIIEKRQSVAFWCNPISGHATLYWYQQILGQGPKLLIQFQNNGVVDDSQLPKDRFSAERLKGVDSTLKIQPAKLEDSAVYLCASSLVRAGETQYFGPGTRLLVL.